Listed below are T cell receptor beta chains from one sample, sequenced in a study of cytomegalovirus exposure and HLA in healthy donors. Sequenced by immunoSEQ multiplex PCR; TCRdb stores in-frame clones only, minus some. Its clone listing holds 100,000 to 150,000 clones. The sequencing sample was made of PBMCs. All receptors derive from a young man in good health and CMV-seronegative. CDR3s include the opening cysteine and the closing phenylalanine or tryptophan. A D gene is named only where the DNA matches it firmly.

j_gene | d_gene | v_gene | CDR3nt | CDR3aa
TRBJ1-5 | TRBD1 | TRBV6-1 | TGTGCCAGCGGACAGGCAGATAGCAATCAGCCCCAGCATTTT | CASGQADSNQPQHF
TRBJ2-1 | TRBD2 | TRBV4-1 | TGCGCCAGCAGCCAAGATGGGTCGGGAGGGAGCTCCTACAATGAGCAGTTCTTC | CASSQDGSGGSSYNEQFF
TRBJ1-1 | . | TRBV5-4 | TGTGCCAGCAGCCCAGACGGGGTTCGGAACACTGAAGCTTTCTTT | CASSPDGVRNTEAFF
TRBJ1-5 | . | TRBV4-1 | TGCGCCAGCAGCCCCAGCCCAGGGGCTATTAGCAATCAGCCCCAGCATTTT | CASSPSPGAISNQPQHF
TRBJ2-1 | . | TRBV19 | TGTGCCAGTAGTAAAACAGGGCAGGGCTACAATGAGCAGTTCTTC | CASSKTGQGYNEQFF
TRBJ2-3 | TRBD1 | TRBV5-1 | TGCGCCAGCAGCTTGGGGGACAGGGACACAGATACGCAGTATTTT | CASSLGDRDTDTQYF
TRBJ2-2 | . | TRBV19 | TGTGCCAGTAGCCAACAGAAAAGGGGCACCGGGGAGCTGTTTTTT | CASSQQKRGTGELFF
TRBJ2-2 | . | TRBV7-7 | TGTGCTAGCAGCCGTGGGCTAACCGGGGAGCTGTTTTTT | CASSRGLTGELFF
TRBJ2-1 | TRBD2 | TRBV28 | TGTGCCAGCAGTTTAGGGACTAGCGGGCCCTACTCCCCCTACAATGAGCAGTTCTTC | CASSLGTSGPYSPYNEQFF
TRBJ1-5 | . | TRBV7-8 | TGTGCCAGCAGCTATACTACTATTCTGGACAGTTATCAGCCCCAGCATTTT | CASSYTTILDSYQPQHF
TRBJ2-1 | TRBD2 | TRBV27 | TGTGCCAGCAGTTTGCGGGGGGAAACGGGCGGCCACCCCCATGAGCAGTTCTTC | CASSLRGETGGHPHEQFF
TRBJ1-2 | TRBD1 | TRBV9 | TGTGCCAGCAGCGTCGCAGGGACAGTCTATGGCTACACCTTC | CASSVAGTVYGYTF
TRBJ2-3 | . | TRBV6-1 | TGTGCCAGCAGTGAGGGGAGCGGAGGCACAGATACGCAGTATTTT | CASSEGSGGTDTQYF
TRBJ1-2 | TRBD1 | TRBV29-1 | TGCAGCGTTGAAGATGCGGGGATGAGGGGGCAAAGTGGCTACACCTTC | CSVEDAGMRGQSGYTF
TRBJ1-1 | TRBD1 | TRBV28 | TGTGCCAGCAGTAAAGGGACAGGCGAAGCTTTCTTT | CASSKGTGEAFF
TRBJ2-1 | TRBD1 | TRBV18 | TGTGCCAGCTCACCGGGACAGGGGAACAATGAGCAGTTCTTC | CASSPGQGNNEQFF
TRBJ2-7 | TRBD1 | TRBV5-1 | TGCGCCAGCAGACTCCGACAGGGGACCTACGAGCAGTACTTC | CASRLRQGTYEQYF
TRBJ1-1 | TRBD1 | TRBV4-1 | TGCGCCAGCAGCCAAGGCAAGGGGACAGTGGTTCTAGAGAACACTGAAGCTTTCTTT | CASSQGKGTVVLENTEAFF
TRBJ2-7 | TRBD1 | TRBV5-1 | TGCGCCAGCAGCCGGACAGGTGCCCCGGGCGAGCAGTACTTC | CASSRTGAPGEQYF
TRBJ2-3 | TRBD2 | TRBV4-1 | TGCGCCAGCAGCCAAGGACTAGCGGGGAGCACAGATACGCGGTATTTT | CASSQGLAGSTDTRYF
TRBJ2-2 | . | TRBV6-4 | TGTGCCAGCAGTGGCGACAGCACCGGGGAGCTGTTTTTT | CASSGDSTGELFF
TRBJ2-2 | TRBD2 | TRBV6-1 | TGTGCCAGAAGTAGCGGGTGGGGGGAGCTGTTTTTT | CARSSGWGELFF
TRBJ1-4 | TRBD1 | TRBV18 | TGTGCCAGCTCACCTCGGACAGGACAATCTAATGAAAAACTGTTTTTT | CASSPRTGQSNEKLFF
TRBJ1-2 | . | TRBV27 | TGTGCCAGCAGCCTATCTGAGAACTATGGCTACACCTTC | CASSLSENYGYTF
TRBJ1-4 | . | TRBV18 | TGTGCCAGCTCACCACCGAAGGGAGTTAATGAAAAACTGTTTTTT | CASSPPKGVNEKLFF
TRBJ1-1 | . | TRBV30 | TGTGCCTGGACCGATTCGGACAACGAAGCTTTCTTT | CAWTDSDNEAFF
TRBJ1-6 | . | TRBV30 | TGTGCCTGGAGTGATGACGGGGATTATTCACCCCTCCACTTT | CAWSDDGDYSPLHF
TRBJ1-1 | . | TRBV9 | TGTGCCAGCAGCGTCGGACAGACCAACACTGAAGCTTTCTTT | CASSVGQTNTEAFF
TRBJ2-3 | . | TRBV11-3 | TGTGCCAGCAGCCCACGGAGAGGCCCGGGCACAGATACGCAGTATTTT | CASSPRRGPGTDTQYF
TRBJ2-1 | TRBD2 | TRBV9 | TGTGCCAGCAGCGGGTCGACTAGCGGGGGGGATGGCGGCAATGAGCAGTTCTTC | CASSGSTSGGDGGNEQFF
TRBJ1-2 | . | TRBV19 | TGTGCCAGTAGTATCGTTCCGGTACCCGGTGGCTACACCTTC | CASSIVPVPGGYTF
TRBJ2-3 | TRBD2 | TRBV5-4 | TGTGCCAGCAGCTTTCGACTAGCGGTCATGTCAGATACGCAGTATTTT | CASSFRLAVMSDTQYF
TRBJ2-3 | . | TRBV15 | TGTGCCACCAGCAGAGATCGGGACTTTGGTACGCAGTATTTT | CATSRDRDFGTQYF